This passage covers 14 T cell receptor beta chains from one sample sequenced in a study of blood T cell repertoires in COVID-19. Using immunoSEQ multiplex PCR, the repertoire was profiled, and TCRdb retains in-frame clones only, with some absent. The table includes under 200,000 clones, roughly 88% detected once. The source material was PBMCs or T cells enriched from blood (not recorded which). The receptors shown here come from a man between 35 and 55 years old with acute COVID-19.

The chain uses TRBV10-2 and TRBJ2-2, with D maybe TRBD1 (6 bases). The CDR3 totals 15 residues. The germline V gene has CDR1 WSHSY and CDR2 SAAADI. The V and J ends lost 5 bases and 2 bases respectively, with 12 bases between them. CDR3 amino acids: CASSSRGTNTGELFF. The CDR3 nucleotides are TGCGCCAGCAGTTCCAGGGGTACTAACACCGGGGAGCTGTTTTTT.

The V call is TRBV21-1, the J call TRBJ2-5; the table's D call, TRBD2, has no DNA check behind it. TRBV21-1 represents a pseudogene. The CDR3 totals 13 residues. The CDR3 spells CASSTAGGETQYF. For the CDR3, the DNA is TGTGCCAGCAGCACAGCGGGGGGAGAGACCCAGTACTTC.

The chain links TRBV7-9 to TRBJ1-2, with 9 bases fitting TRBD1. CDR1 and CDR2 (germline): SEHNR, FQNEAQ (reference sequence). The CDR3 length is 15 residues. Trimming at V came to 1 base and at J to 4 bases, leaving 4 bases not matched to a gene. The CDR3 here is CASSLEQGAVYGYTF. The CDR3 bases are TGTGCCAGCAGCTTAGAACAGGGGGCTGTCTATGGCTACACCTTC.

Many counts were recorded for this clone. The DNA for the CDR3 is TGCGCCAGCAGCCTCCTATACAGCGGTTCCTACGAGCAGTACTTC. This sequence encodes CASSLLYSGSYEQYF. The chain couples TRBV5-1 to TRBJ2-7; D possibly corresponds to TRBD2 (5 bases). The CDR3 is 15 residues long. Trimming took off 4 bases at V and 1 base at J, with 15 bases between the two ends. Germline CDR1 SGHRS, CDR2 YFSETQ. Using reference TRBV5-1 and TRBJ2-7 for the parts outside the CDR3, the full variable domain is KAGVTQTPRYLIKTRGQQVTLSCSPISGHRSVSWYQQTPGQGLQFLFEYFSETQRNKGNFPGRFSGRQFSNSRSEMNVSTLELGDSALYLCASSLLYSGSYEQYFGPGTRLTVT.

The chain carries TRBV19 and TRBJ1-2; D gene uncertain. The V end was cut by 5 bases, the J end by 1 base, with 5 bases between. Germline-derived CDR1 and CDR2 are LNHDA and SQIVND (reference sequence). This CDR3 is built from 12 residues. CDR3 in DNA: TGTGCCAGTAGTTTAAATAACTATGGCTACACCTTC. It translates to CASSLNNYGYTF.

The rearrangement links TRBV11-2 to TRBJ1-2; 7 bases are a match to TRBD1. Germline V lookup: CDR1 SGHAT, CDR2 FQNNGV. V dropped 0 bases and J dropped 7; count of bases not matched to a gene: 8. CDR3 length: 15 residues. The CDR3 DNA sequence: TGTGCCAGCAGCTTAGAGACAGGGATAAGTCGTGGCTACACCTTC. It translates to CASSLETGISRGYTF.

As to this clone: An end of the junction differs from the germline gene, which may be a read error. CDR3 sequence: CATSRVNSGELFF. CDR3 DNA: TGTGCCACCAGCAGAGTGAACTCCGGGGAGCTGTTTTTT. The rearrangement uses TRBV15 and TRBJ2-2; no definite D call. Germline loops: CDR1 LNHNV, CDR2 YYDKDF (reference sequence). The CDR3 loop spans 13 amino acids.

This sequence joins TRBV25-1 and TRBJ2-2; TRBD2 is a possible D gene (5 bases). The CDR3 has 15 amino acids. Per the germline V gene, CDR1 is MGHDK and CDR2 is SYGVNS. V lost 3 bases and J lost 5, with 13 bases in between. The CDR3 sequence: CASSDSGVWTGELFF. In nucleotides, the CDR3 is TGTGCCAGCAGTGATTCCGGGGTTTGGACCGGGGAGCTGTTTTTT.

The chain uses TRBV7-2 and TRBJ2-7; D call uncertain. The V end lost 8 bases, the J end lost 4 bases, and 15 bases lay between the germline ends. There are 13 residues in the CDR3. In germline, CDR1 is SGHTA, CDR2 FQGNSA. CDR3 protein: CASAPGLVYEQYF. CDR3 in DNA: TGTGCCAGCGCCCCAGGTCTCGTTTACGAGCAGTACTTC.

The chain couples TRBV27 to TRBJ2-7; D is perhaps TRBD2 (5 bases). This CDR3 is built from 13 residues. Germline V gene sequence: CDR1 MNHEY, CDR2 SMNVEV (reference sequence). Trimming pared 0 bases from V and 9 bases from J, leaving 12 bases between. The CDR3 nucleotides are TGTGCCAGCAGTTTATCGTTGGCAGCGGTGCAGTACTTC. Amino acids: CASSLSLAAVQYF.

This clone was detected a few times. CDR3 DNA: TGTGCCAGCAGTTTATCCAGGGTATATAATTCACCCCTCCACTTT. Translation: CASSLSRVYNSPLHF. This chain joins TRBV28 and TRBJ1-6; D might be TRBD1 (5 bases). Germline V gives CDR1 MDHEN, CDR2 SYDVKM. CDR3 length: 15 amino acids. V was cut by 1 base and J by 4 bases, with 8 bases left in between.

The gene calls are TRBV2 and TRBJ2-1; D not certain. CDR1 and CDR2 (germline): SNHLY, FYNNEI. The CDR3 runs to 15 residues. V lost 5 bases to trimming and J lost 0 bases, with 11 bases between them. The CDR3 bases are TGTGCCAGCAGTCCCCTGGTCAGCTCCTACAATGAGCAGTTCTTC. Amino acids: CASSPLVSSYNEQFF.

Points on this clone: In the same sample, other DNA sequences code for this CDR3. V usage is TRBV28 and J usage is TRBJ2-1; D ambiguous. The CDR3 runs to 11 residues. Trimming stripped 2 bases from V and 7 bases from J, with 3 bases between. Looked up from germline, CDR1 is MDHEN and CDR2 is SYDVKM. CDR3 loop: CASSLRNEQFF. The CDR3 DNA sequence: TGTGCCAGCAGTTTACGGAATGAGCAGTTCTTC.

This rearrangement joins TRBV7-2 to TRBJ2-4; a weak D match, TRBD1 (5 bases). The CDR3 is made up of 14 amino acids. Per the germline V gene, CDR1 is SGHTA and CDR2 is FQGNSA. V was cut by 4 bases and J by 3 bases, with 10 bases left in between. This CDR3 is CASSSGPDKNIQYF. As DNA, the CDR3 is TGTGCCAGCAGCTCAGGGCCTGACAAAAACATTCAGTACTTC. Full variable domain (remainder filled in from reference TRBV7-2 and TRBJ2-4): GAGVSQSPSNKVTEKGKDVELRCDPISGHTALYWYRQSLGQGLEFLIYFQGNSAPDKSGLPSDRFSAERTGGSVSTLTIQRTQQEDSAVYLCASSSGPDKNIQYFGAGTRLSVL.